This T cell receptor (beta chain) was observed in a study of post-analysis software for immune sequencing data (dated by TCRdb to between 2015 and 2016). In terms of the full investigation: Recorded disease courses included relapsing-remitting, secondary progressive and progressive-relapsing multiple sclerosis, with some patients lacking subtype annotation. The patient repertoires were set against roughly eleven previously published healthy control repertoires from donors whose ages ranged from roughly 6 to 25 years. A subset of samples was prepared in parallel using single-end sample barcoding, then pooled and co-amplified after Illumina adapter ligation.

The investigation overall reported the following: The control group was slightly older than the multiple sclerosis patient group. Patients showed significantly higher frequencies than controls for roughly five TRBV segments, among them TRBV5-6, TRBV5-1 and TRBV20-1. When samples were clustered directly using the F measure, samples prepared in the same batch co-clustered strongly, which prompted a batch-effect correction. Normalized Chao1 diversity was significantly lower in multiple sclerosis patients than controls, suggesting substantial peripheral T-cell clonal expansion.

CDR1 MDHEN and CDR2 SYDVKM were looked up in the germline V gene. The CDR3 numbers 16 residues from cysteine through phenylalanine. The DNA shown is the 48-base CDR3, in frame from base 1. Here V drops 8 bases and J drops 0 bases, and the junction holds 12 bases not matched to any gene. Libraries were prepared through PCR. Sequencing was carried out with an Illumina HiSeq 2500. To reduce PCR and sequencing biases, unique molecular identifiers were built into the TCR beta cDNA libraries. Approximately 500,000 cDNA molecules were obtained for every 1 to 10 million input T cells, so each molecule roughly corresponded to one T cell. The patient libraries were prepared and sequenced with the same protocol used for the earlier healthy control dataset. Samples belonging to the same batch were prepared together, multiplexed and sequenced on a shared HiSeq lane. The paper's processing steps were these. Raw barcoded reads were processed with MIGEC, and single-read molecular identifier groups were discarded before consensus assembly and CDR3 extraction. Clonotype tables were post-analysed with VDJtools, and diversity was normalized by down-sampling all datasets to the smallest sample size. Repertoire overlap clustering matched CDR3 amino acid but not nucleotide sequences to correct batch-related cross-sample contamination. The public reads were quality trimmed at Q25 with fastp and then assembled into clones with MiXCR by TCRdb, keeping productive beta chains. Rows matching on CDR3 protein sequence are summarized as one entry with the most common DNA and genes. The authors' filters were not applied to this entry. The sample table contains hundreds of thousands of distinct CDR3 sequences; only one count was recorded for 40% to 50% of them. 1.5% to 2% of the sample is taken by the ten largest.

Remarks on this clonotype: Its target antigen remains unknown. No quality values exist for individual bases; no much larger clone is one base distant.

TCR beta repertoires were profiled from peripheral blood of 13 young patients with multiple sclerosis to demonstrate the VDJtools post-analysis software. The multiple sclerosis patients were children and adolescents ranging in age from 6 to 15 years. Here the chain combines TRBV28 and TRBJ1-1, with TRBD1 identical over 7 junction bases. The source of this sequence is a girl aged 5-17 years with multiple sclerosis. What was sequenced was blood. The DNA sequence follows: TGTGCCAGCCGAAAGTCCCGAGGGGGCATGAACACTGAAGCTTTCTTT. Its coded protein is CASRKSRGGMNTEAFF.